What follows describes a single TCR beta chain. Its antigen is currently not known. Base qualities are not recorded, but no much larger clone differs from it by a single base. This record comes from a study of blood T cell repertoires in COVID-19 (dated by TCRdb to the early 2020s). In the study overall: The collaborator samples originated in the United States, Italy and Spain and spanned the acute and convalescent phases of COVID-19. The prospective study material was composed of cDNA or gDNA derived from T cells, B-cell-depleted T cells, or PBMCs. Samples came from the ongoing ImmuneRACE study (first 160 participants) plus 1,254 subjects from 6 global collaborators. The dataset comprised deeply sampled blood TCRbeta repertoires from subjects exposed to, actively infected with, or recovered from COVID-19. HLA class I and class II types, where available, came from metadata supplied by the sample provider rather than from assay-based typing. The repertoires were released in a freely available public database meant as a resource for research on the immune response to SARS-CoV-2. Sample metadata almost always included a de-identified subject ID, COVID-19 status, age in years and sex. On the study overall, not on this receptor specifically: The quantity of clinical and demographic metadata differed by source and by participant and was supplied without curation.

The immunoSEQ Assay, a bias-controlled multiplex PCR, was used to amplify TCRbeta CDR3 regions from genomic DNA. The study's own analysis went as follows. Within the assay, amplification of reference gene primers was used to estimate how many nucleated cells each sample contained. To quantify the absolute abundance of each unique TCRbeta CDR3 rearrangement, sequence reads were collapsed and filtered. For each sample, productive Simpson clonality was calculated as the square root of Simpson's diversity index across productive rearrangements. TCRdb's version of the immuneACCESS table is confined to in-frame rearrangements and falls short of the full clone set. An unresolved V gene accounts for under half of the shortfall where checked; the remainder is of unknown origin. The V and J calls and clone size were taken over from that table, and D and trimming were inferred from the DNA. This sample holds roughly 310,000 clones; 89% were observed only once. The ten largest clones add up to over 9% of the sample.

In the prospective study, participants were about 18 to 100 years old, resided in under 30 geographic areas of the United States, and were enrolled through a virtual design. To assign participants to cohorts, the prospective study relied on clinical history that participants themselves reported in a screening survey and a study questionnaire. Recovered participants in ImmuneRACE Cohort 3 were defined by two consecutive negative NP/OP PCR tests, clearance by a healthcare professional, or resolution of symptoms. Each participant in the prospective study had whole blood, serum and a nasopharyngeal or oropharyngeal swab collected by mobile phlebotomists. Prospective study participants could optionally give additional blood draws and questionnaires over an approximately two-month period. Prospective study blood samples were shipped either frozen or at room temperature before DNA extraction. This sequence originates from a woman between 40 and 55 years old who had recovered from COVID-19. The sequencing input was PBMCs or T cells enriched from blood (not recorded which).

The sequenced DNA: TGTGCCAGCATCCCACTGGAGGGTGGATACGAGCAGTACTTC. This encodes CASIPLEGGYEQYF. This chain is built from TRBV7-9 and TRBJ2-7; perhaps TRBD2 is the D gene, with 6 bases matching. The CDR3 covers 14 residues, taking in both the cysteine and the phenylalanine. Of all the DNA, just the CDR3 is kept, 42 bases in frame from base 1. The trim is 7 bases for V and 4 bases for J, with a gap of 17 bases between the germline ends. According to the germline V gene (reference sequence), CDR1 reads SEHNR and CDR2 reads FQNEAQ.